These T cell receptor beta chains were read from a single sample in a study of OX40 agonist ivuxolimab in advanced cancers. Only in-frame clones appear in the TCRdb table, and some are missing; sequencing was by immunoSEQ multiplex PCR. The table includes roughly 62,000 clones, around 83% detected once. The source material was CD4+ or CD8+ T cells sorted from blood, sampled in a trial of the OX40 agonist ivuxolimab. The source is an adult with an advanced solid tumor such as melanoma, head and neck, liver or kidney cancer. Both conserved end residues are part of each CDR3. A D gene is named only where the DNA matches it firmly. The listing skips clone size in some rows; elsewhere it reads once, few, many or a size class.

TRBV14,.,.,TRBJ2-7,TGTGCCAGCAGCTTTCGAAGGGGTGGAACCTACGAGCAGTACTTC,CASSFRRGGTYEQYF
TRBV19,.,.,TRBJ1-5,TGTGCCAGTAGTGCCCGGGCGTATGGCAATCAGCCCCAGCATTTT,CASSARAYGNQPQHF
TRBV7-9,once,TRBD2,TRBJ2-7,TGTGCCAGCAGCTTAGCCCGGACTAGCGGGAACTACGAGCAGTACTTC,CASSLARTSGNYEQYF
TRBV11-3,.,.,TRBJ2-1,TGTGCCAGCAGTTCAGGGTCCCTGCAGTTCTTC,CASSSGSLQFF
TRBV9,.,TRBD2,TRBJ2-1,TGTGCCAGCAGCGGGGGAGTAGGCGGGAGCTTCGATGAGCAGTTCTTC,CASSGGVGGSFDEQFF
TRBV28,.,TRBD2,TRBJ2-7,TGTGCCAGCACCACCGGCGGGGGATACGAGCAGTACTTC,CASTTGGGYEQYF
TRBV30,few,.,TRBJ2-1,TGTGCCTGGAGTCAAAACAATGAGCAGTTCTTC,CAWSQNNEQFF
TRBV18,once,TRBD1,TRBJ1-3,TGTGCCAGCTCGCCAACTGACAGGGGCCTGAGAAACACCATATATTTT,CASSPTDRGLRNTIYF
TRBV7-9,.,.,TRBJ2-2,TGTGCCAGCAGCTGGGGCCATGACACCGGGGAGCTGTTTTTT,CASSWGHDTGELFF
TRBV28,.,TRBD1,TRBJ2-1,TGTGCCAGCAGTTTCGGCGGGGGGACAGGGGGCGAGGAGCAGTTCTTC,CASSFGGGTGGEEQFF
TRBV15,once,.,TRBJ2-1,TGTGCCACCAGCAGACTCTCTGGGGTAGCTGGCAATGAGCAGTTCTTC,CATSRLSGVAGNEQFF
TRBV10-1,.,TRBD2,TRBJ2-3,TGCGCCAGCAGTGAAAGGCGGGAGGGGGTCCTGGATACGCAGTATTTT,CASSERREGVLDTQYF
TRBV19,medium-sized,TRBD1,TRBJ1-5,TGTGCCCTGGAGACCTTGGACAGGGACCAGCCCCAGCATTTT,CALETLDRDQPQHF
TRBV5-4,once,TRBD2,TRBJ2-7,TGTGCCAGCAGCCGACAACTAGCGGGAATTGGCGAGCAGTACTTC,CASSRQLAGIGEQYF
TRBV7-3,.,.,TRBJ2-5,TGTGCCAGCAGCTTAATCGGGGAAGAGACCCAGTACTTC,CASSLIGEETQYF
TRBV15,.,.,TRBJ1-1,TGTGCCACCAGCAGAGATCCGACGGCTGAAGCTTTCTTT,CATSRDPTAEAFF
TRBV27,.,TRBD2,TRBJ2-1,TGTGCCAGCTCAGCGGGAAGCTCCTACAATGAGCAGTTCTTC,CASSAGSSYNEQFF
TRBV30,.,.,TRBJ1-4,TGTGCCTGGACGGTGGGGGCTAATGAAAAACTGTTTTTT,CAWTVGANEKLFF
TRBV5-1,.,TRBD2,TRBJ2-1,TGCGCCAGCAGCCTCGGGACTAGCGGGAGCCCCGGGGATGAGCAGTTCTTC,CASSLGTSGSPGDEQFF
TRBV6-1,.,.,TRBJ2-1,TGTGCCAGCAGGGCGGTCTACAATGAGCAGTTCTTC,CASRAVYNEQFF
TRBV4-1,.,.,TRBJ2-1,TGCGCCAGCAGCCAAGAGCGGGCCCCCAGTGCGGATGAGCAGTTCTTC,CASSQERAPSADEQFF
TRBV5-1,.,TRBD1,TRBJ1-2,TGCGCCAGCAGCGGAGGGGACAGGGGGCAAGGCTACACCTTC,CASSGGDRGQGYTF
TRBV9,.,.,TRBJ2-5,TGTGCCAGCAGCAAGGGGGGACAAGAGACCCAGTACTTC,CASSKGGQETQYF
TRBV25-1,.,.,TRBJ1-1,TGTGCCAGCAGTTGGGGGGAAGCTTTCTTT,CASSWGEAFF
TRBV9,once,TRBD1,TRBJ2-7,TGTGCCAGCAGCGCCTTGACAGGGGGCCGGCACGAGCAGTACTTC,CASSALTGGRHEQYF
TRBV18,few,TRBD1,TRBJ1-5,TGTGCCAGCTCAACAGGGGGCCCTCAGCCCCAGCATTTT,CASSTGGPQPQHF
TRBV2,.,.,TRBJ1-2,TGTGCCAGCAGTGAGACGGCCCACTTAGAGGAAAACTATGGCTACACCTTC,CASSETAHLEENYGYTF
TRBV5-1,few,.,TRBJ2-7,TGCGCCAGCAGCTTTTCTCCCGGCCGCGAGCAGTACTTC,CASSFSPGREQYF
TRBV7-6,.,.,TRBJ2-3,TGTGCCAGCAGCTCTACCGATTACGGGACCGGTACGCAGTATTTT,CASSSTDYGTGTQYF
TRBV20-1,few,.,TRBJ2-3,TGCAGTGCTAGGTATACAGATACGCAGTATTTT,CSARYTDTQYF
TRBV11-1,few,TRBD2,TRBJ2-7,TGTGCCAGCAGCCCGGGACTAGCGGGCATATACGAGCAGTACTTC,CASSPGLAGIYEQYF
TRBV30,.,TRBD1,TRBJ2-7,TGTGCCTGGGACGCCGGGACAGGGCCCTACGAGCAGTACTTC,CAWDAGTGPYEQYF
TRBV7-9,.,.,TRBJ2-5,TGTGCCAGCAGCTCGACAGGAGTCCAAGAGACCCAGTACTTC,CASSSTGVQETQYF
TRBV5-4,.,.,TRBJ1-2,TGTGCCAGCAGCTTGCCCACCGGTAGAGGCTATGGCTACACCTTC,CASSLPTGRGYGYTF
TRBV5-1,.,TRBD1,TRBJ2-7,TGCGCCAGCAACCGACAGGGCTCGGACGAGCAGTACTTC,CASNRQGSDEQYF
TRBV7-3,.,.,TRBJ2-3,TGTGCCAGCAGCCTCATGGACACAGATACGCAGTATTTT,CASSLMDTDTQYF
TRBV11-1,.,TRBD1,TRBJ1-3,TGTGCATGGAAGACAGGGGACGGAAACACCATATATTTT,CAWKTGDGNTIYF
TRBV6-1,.,.,TRBJ2-7,TGTGCCAGCAGTGACCCTTTAAGTAGGGGGGTCTCCTACGAGCAGTACTTC,CASSDPLSRGVSYEQYF
TRBV7-6,.,.,TRBJ1-3,TGTGCCAGCAGCTTGGAGGGGGATGGAAACACCATATATTTT,CASSLEGDGNTIYF
TRBV28,once,.,TRBJ2-7,TGTGCCAGCAGGGGGGACATTCTAAGCTCCTACGAGCAGTACTTC,CASRGDILSSYEQYF